This T cell receptor (beta chain) was sequenced for a study of T cell changes during pregnancy in multiple sclerosis. Only in-frame clones appear in the TCRdb table, and some are missing; sequencing was by immunoSEQ multiplex PCR. The sample holds more than 10,000 clones, roughly 90% seen once. This clone is judged medium-sized (0.01 to 0.1%). This CDR3 contains 15 residues. Looked up from germline, CDR1 is MRHNA and CDR2 is SNTAGT. The J segment lost 4 bases and the V segment lost 0 bases, leaving 4 bases of the junction unmatched. Specimen: CD8+ T cells from peripheral blood mononuclear cells, collected after pregnancy. J is TRBJ2-3 and V is TRBV6-4; 7 positions match TRBD1. The receptor comes from a female donor in good health, enrolled as a control in a pregnancy study. The chain's CDR3 is CASSDSETGADTQYF. The CDR3 DNA sequence: TGTGCCAGCAGTGACTCGGAAACAGGGGCAGATACGCAGTATTTT.